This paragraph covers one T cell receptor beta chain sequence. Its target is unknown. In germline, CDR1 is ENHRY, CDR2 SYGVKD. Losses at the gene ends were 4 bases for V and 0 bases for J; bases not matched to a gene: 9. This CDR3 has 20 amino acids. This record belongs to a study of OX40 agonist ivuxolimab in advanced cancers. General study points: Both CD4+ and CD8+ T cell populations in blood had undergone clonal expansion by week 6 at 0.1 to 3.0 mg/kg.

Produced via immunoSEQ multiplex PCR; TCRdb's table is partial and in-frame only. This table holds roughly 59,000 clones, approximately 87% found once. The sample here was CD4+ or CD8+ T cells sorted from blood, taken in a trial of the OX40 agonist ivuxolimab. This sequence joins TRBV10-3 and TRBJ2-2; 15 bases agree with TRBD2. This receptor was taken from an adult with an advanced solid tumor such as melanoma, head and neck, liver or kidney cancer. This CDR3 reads CAISGTSGREGSPNTGELFF. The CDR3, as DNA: TGTGCCATCAGTGGGACTAGCGGGAGGGAAGGCAGTCCGAACACCGGGGAGCTGTTTTTT.